These 16 T cell receptor beta chains share one sample of origin, sequenced in a study of patients and donors after allogeneic stem cell transplantation. One entry per CDR3 protein results from TCRdb running MiXCR on the RT-PCR reads. The table shows over 150,000 distinct CDR3 sequences, with approximately 31% occurring only once. Input material: blood, either unsorted or a sorted T cell fraction (not recorded which). These receptors were obtained from a human donor who was either an allogeneic HSCT recipient or a stem cell or donor lymphocyte infusion donor (not recorded which). It is not recorded whose cells these are; they may come from a transplant donor.

The chain links TRBV4-3 to TRBJ1-6; 8 nucleotides align to TRBD1. The CDR3 is 15 residues long. CDR1 LGHNA and CDR2 YSLEER come from the germline V gene. V was clipped by 4 bases and J by 10 bases; unmatched bases: 9. The CDR3 region has the DNA TGCGCCAGCAGCCCCGGGCAGGGGGCAGGGTCACCCCTCCACTTT. Translating gives CASSPGQGAGSPLHF.

V gene TRBV20-1 combines with J gene TRBJ2-2; possibly TRBD2 for D (6 bases). Germline CDR1 reads DFQATT; CDR2 reads SNEGSKA (reference sequence). V lost 3 bases and J lost 1, with 9 bases in between. CDR3 length: 14 amino acids. The CDR3 bases are TGCAGTGCTAGGAGGGAGGAGAACACCGGGGAGCTGTTTTTT. Translating gives CSARREENTGELFF.

This clonotype was observed a handful of times. The chain joins TRBV12-3 or TRBV12-4 to TRBJ2-5, with a tentative D call TRBD2 (6 bases). The CDR3 has 12 amino acids. The ends were cut back, 4 bases at V and 7 bases at J, with 10 bases in the middle. CDR3 amino acids: CASSWTIPTQYF. The CDR3 DNA reads as TGTGCCAGCAGTTGGACTATTCCGACCCAGTACTTC.

The V and J genes are TRBV4-3 and TRBJ1-5, with TRBD1 matching 7 bases. V lost 0 bases and J lost 6; bases outside the gene matches: 11. There are 17 residues in the CDR3. Germline CDR1 LGHNA, CDR2 YSLEER. The CDR3 loop is CASSQDPLRQGSQPQHF. The CDR3 nucleotides read TGCGCCAGCAGCCAAGACCCTTTAAGACAGGGTTCTCAGCCCCAGCATTTT.

This chain connects TRBV6-2 or TRBV6-3 to TRBJ2-7; maybe TRBD2 (6 bases). Germline V CDR1 and CDR2: MNHEY, SVGEGT. V lost 6 bases and J 0 bases, leaving 12 bases between the germline ends. The CDR3 sequence is 14 residues long. The CDR3 DNA follows: TGTGCCAGCAGCGGGACTGAGAGCTCCTACGAGCAGTACTTC. This gives the protein CASSGTESSYEQYF.

The chain combines TRBV12-5 with TRBJ2-1; 10 bases match TRBD2. This CDR3 spans 19 amino acids. V was clipped by 3 bases and J by 1 base; unmatched bases: 12. Germline V gene lookup returns CDR1 LGHNT and CDR2 FRNRAP. CDR3 coding DNA: TGTGCTAGTGGTTTTTCTAGCGGGAGTTCGACAAGGTCCTACAATGAGCAGTTCTTC. Its translation is CASGFSSGSSTRSYNEQFF.

The rearrangement uses TRBV12-3 or TRBV12-4 and TRBJ2-7, with D possibly matching TRBD2 (5 bases). The CDR3 runs to 15 residues. Trimming pared 3 bases from V and 3 bases from J, leaving 15 bases between. The DNA of the CDR3 is TGTGCCAGCAGTTTCCCACAGCGGACTCTCTACGAGCAGTACTTC. This translates into CASSFPQRTLYEQYF.

V gene TRBV29-1 combines with J gene TRBJ1-2; D is ambiguous. Between the trimmed V and J ends, which lost 1 base and 7 bases, there was a span of 10 bases. Looked up from germline, CDR1 is SQVTM and CDR2 is ANQGSEA. The CDR3 contains 12 residues. CDR3 residues: CSVEGGGVGYTF. CDR3 DNA sequence: TGCAGCGTTGAAGGGGGTGGTGTTGGCTACACCTTC.

The chain employs TRBV4-3 and TRBJ2-3, with D perhaps TRBD2 (5 bases). The CDR3 runs 15 residues. The germline V and J ends were trimmed by 3 bases and 5 bases, with 15 bases remaining between them. Germline V gives CDR1 LGHNA, CDR2 YSLEER. The CDR3 loop is CASSHVKGRGDTQYF. The CDR3 bases are TGCGCCAGCAGCCACGTCAAGGGCCGGGGAGATACGCAGTATTTT.

The chain has TRBV7-9 and TRBJ2-2; maybe TRBD1 (7 bases). CDR3 length: 15 residues. Germline loops: CDR1 SEHNR, CDR2 FQNEAQ (reference sequence). Trimming cost V 4 bases and J 6 bases, with 15 bases left between them. CDR3 in DNA: TGTGCCAGCAGCTCGCGAGACAGGGAGGCCGGGGAGCTGTTTTTT. It yields the protein CASSSRDREAGELFF.

This clonotype was recorded a few times. The rearrangement links TRBV6-2 or TRBV6-3 to TRBJ1-2, with 9 bases fitting TRBD1. The CDR3 has 15 residues. J was trimmed by 3 bases and V by 4 bases; bases with no gene match: 6. The germline V gene encodes CDR1 MNHEY and CDR2 SVGEGT. CDR3 protein: CASSFGRQGDYGYTF. In DNA form, the CDR3 reads TGTGCCAGCAGTTTTGGCCGACAGGGGGACTATGGCTACACCTTC.

A few counts support this clonotype. This rearrangement joins TRBV20-1 to TRBJ1-5, with a possible D match to TRBD1 (5 bases). The V end lost 3 bases, the J end lost 0 bases, and 21 bases lay between the germline ends. The CDR3 consists of 18 residues. Germline-derived CDR1 and CDR2 are DFQATT and SNEGSKA (reference sequence). The DNA for the CDR3 is TGCAGTGCTAGCCATCTGGGGGGAGAAGGGTATAGCAATCAGCCCCAGCATTTT. This gives the protein CSASHLGGEGYSNQPQHF.

The J gene is TRBJ2-3, the V gene TRBV18; D may be TRBD1 or TRBD2 (5 bases each). Germline-derived CDR1 and CDR2 are KGHSH and LQKENI. The CDR3 has 13 amino acids. Trimming pared 4 bases from V and 6 bases from J, leaving 11 bases between. Written as DNA, the CDR3 is TGTGCCAGCTCACTTCGGGACGGGGATACGCAGTATTTT. Translation: CASSLRDGDTQYF. Full variable domain (rest looked up from reference TRBV18 and TRBJ2-3): NAGVMQNPRHLVRRRGQEARLRCSPMKGHSHVYWYRQLPEEGLKFMVYLQKENIIDESGMPKERFSAEFPKEGPSILRIQQVVRGDSAAYFCASSLRDGDTQYFGPGTRLTVL.

This chain uses TRBV12-3 or TRBV12-4 with TRBJ2-7, with D perhaps matching TRBD2 (7 bases). V was clipped by 3 bases and J by 7 bases, with 16 bases between them. The CDR3 consists of 14 residues. CDR3 in DNA: TGTGCCAGCAGTTTCGGTCTAGGGGGGGGAGAGCAGTACTTC. Amino acid sequence: CASSFGLGGGEQYF.

This clonotype was recorded at least ten times. The chain combines TRBV12-3 or TRBV12-4 with TRBJ1-2; 9 positions agree with TRBD1. There are 15 residues in the CDR3. The J segment lost 2 bases and the V segment lost 8 bases, leaving 9 bases of the junction unmatched. CDR3 in amino acids: CASFFPGQGNYGYTF. In DNA, the CDR3 is TGTGCCAGCTTTTTTCCGGGACAGGGCAACTATGGCTACACCTTC.

This clonotype turned up a few times. The J gene is TRBJ1-2, the V gene TRBV7-3; weak D call: TRBD1 (6 bases). CDR3 size: 14 residues. Germline V CDR1 and CDR2: SGHTA, FQGTGA. Trimming cost V 5 bases and J 3 bases, with 13 bases left between them. This CDR3 is CASSKTGLDYGYTF. For the CDR3, the DNA is TGTGCCAGCAGCAAGACAGGACTCGACTATGGCTACACCTTC.